These 25 T cell receptor beta chains originate from one sample sequenced in a study of multiple sclerosis patients with progressive multifocal leukoencephalopathy. Time point of the sample: 5 to 6 months of natalizumab therapy. TCRdb's copy holds only in-frame clones and misses some; the assay was immunoSEQ multiplex PCR. Found here are over 25,000 clones, approximately 89% of them singletons; the top ten hold about 1.6%. The sample was PBMCs, taken from a patient treated with natalizumab. These receptors originate from a human donor with multiple sclerosis.

The table lists this clone with a few counts. The CDR3 DNA follows: TGTGCCAGCCGCGGTAGGGACAGGGGGAACGAGCAGTACTTC. It yields the protein CASRGRDRGNEQYF. The V call is TRBV6-5, the J call TRBJ2-7; 11 bases are a match to TRBD1. The CDR3 length is 14 residues. Germline V gives CDR1 MNHEY, CDR2 SVGAGI. V was clipped by 8 bases and J by 5 bases; unmatched bases: 8.

This chain connects TRBV4-1 to TRBJ2-1; unclear D gene. Trimming took off 3 bases at V and 7 bases at J, with 10 bases between the two ends. The CDR3 sequence is 13 residues long. Germline loops: CDR1 MGHRA, CDR2 YSYEKL. The CDR3 region is CASSHGPGNEQFF. The DNA for the CDR3 is TGCGCCAGCAGCCACGGACCCGGAAATGAGCAGTTCTTC.

This clone was counted a few times. The chain has TRBV6-5 and TRBJ2-7, with D maybe TRBD2 (5 bases). This CDR3 spans 15 amino acids. The ends were cut back, 2 bases at V and 6 bases at J, with 17 bases in the middle. In germline, CDR1 is MNHEY, CDR2 SVGAGI. The CDR3 reads CASSYTTSSLGEQYF. DNA for the CDR3: TGTGCCAGCAGTTACACAACTTCTAGCCTCGGCGAGCAGTACTTC.

This chain links TRBV7-9 with TRBJ2-3; D remains unclear. From germline, CDR1 is SEHNR and CDR2 FQNEAQ (reference sequence). The CDR3 length is 13 residues. V gave up 5 bases and J gave up 6 bases, with 12 bases separating them. The CDR3 spells CASSLVRYDTQYF. The CDR3 coding sequence is TGTGCCAGCAGCCTCGTACGCTACGATACGCAGTATTTT.

Only one count was recorded for this clone. The chain employs TRBV7-2 and TRBJ2-1, with TRBD1 matching over 8 bases. The CDR3 length is 14 residues. V dropped 1 base and J dropped 4; count of bases not matched to a gene: 0. The germline V gene has CDR1 SGHTA and CDR2 FQGNSA. CDR3 sequence reads: CASSLDRGYNEQFF. CDR3 in DNA: TGTGCCAGCAGCTTAGACAGGGGGTACAATGAGCAGTTCTTC.

This chain connects TRBV4-3 to TRBJ2-5; D unresolved. The CDR3 runs to 14 residues. V lost 0 bases to trimming and J lost 5 bases, with 10 bases between them. The germline V gene encodes CDR1 LGHNA and CDR2 YSLEER. The CDR3 loop reads CASSQDLGYETQYF. CDR3 nucleotides: TGCGCCAGCAGCCAAGATTTGGGCTACGAGACCCAGTACTTC.

The chain recombines TRBV7-2 with TRBJ2-1; weak D call: TRBD2 (5 bases). CDR3 length equals 16 residues. Per germline, CDR1 SGHTA and CDR2 FQGNSA. V dropped 5 bases and J dropped 7 bases, with 21 bases sitting between them. CDR3: CASSLGAGRSLNEQFF. Written as DNA, the CDR3 is TGTGCCAGCAGCCTCGGTGCGGGCAGGTCATTGAATGAGCAGTTCTTC. The variable domain in full, completed from reference TRBV7-2 and TRBJ2-1, reads GAGVSQSPSNKVTEKGKDVELRCDPISGHTALYWYRQSLGQGLEFLIYFQGNSAPDKSGLPSDRFSAERTGGSVSTLTIQRTQQEDSAVYLCASSLGAGRSLNEQFFGPGTRLTVL.

This chain uses TRBV28 with TRBJ1-3; possibly TRBD1 for D (5 bases). In germline, CDR1 is MDHEN, CDR2 SYDVKM. The CDR3 covers 14 residues. With 3 bases removed from V and 4 bases from J, the gap between germline ends came to 10 bases. This CDR3 is CASSLRAGGNTIYF. The CDR3 nucleotides read TGTGCCAGCAGTTTGAGGGCAGGGGGAAACACCATATATTTT.

This chain links TRBV7-2 with TRBJ2-1; 13 bases align to TRBD2. Per the germline V gene, CDR1 is SGHTA and CDR2 is FQGNSA. CDR3 length: 17 residues. V shed 1 base and J 3 bases; nucleotides not matched to a gene: 3. In DNA form, the CDR3 reads TGTGCCAGCAGCTTAGAGACTAGCGGGAGGATCTACAATGAGCAGTTCTTC. It is translated as CASSLETSGRIYNEQFF.

This chain joins TRBV7-9 and TRBJ2-7; a possible D gene is TRBD1 (6 bases). This CDR3 comprises 15 residues. Trimming left V 5 bases short and J 3 bases short, with 17 bases between. Germline V gene lookup returns CDR1 SEHNR and CDR2 FQNEAQ (reference sequence). The CDR3 region is CASSPTGLTLYEQYF. In DNA, the CDR3 is TGTGCCAGCAGCCCTACAGGGCTTACTCTCTACGAGCAGTACTTC.

This chain connects TRBV5-1 to TRBJ1-5, with D tentatively TRBD1 (5 bases). V lost 2 bases, J lost 4 bases, and 10 bases lay in between. The length of the CDR3 is 14 residues. Germline V lookup: CDR1 SGHRS, CDR2 YFSETQ. In nucleotides, the CDR3 is TGCGCCAGCAGCTTAGGGACCGCAAATCAGCCCCAGCATTTT. Its protein is CASSLGTANQPQHF.

V is TRBV10-3 and J is TRBJ2-7; D possibly corresponds to TRBD2 (6 bases). Germline CDR1 reads ENHRY; CDR2 reads SYGVKD. Trimming took 6 bases from V and 0 from J, leaving 24 bases between them. The length of the CDR3 is 18 residues. The CDR3 loop is CAISGGGRVAESSYEQYF. CDR3 nucleotide sequence: TGTGCCATCAGCGGGGGTGGCAGGGTGGCAGAGAGCTCCTACGAGCAGTACTTC.

The rearrangement joins TRBV27 to TRBJ1-3; D may be TRBD1 (5 bases). Trimming cost V 3 bases and J 7 bases, with 16 bases left between them. Per the germline V gene, CDR1 is MNHEY and CDR2 is SMNVEV (reference sequence). The CDR3 sequence is 15 residues long. Here the CDR3 reads CASSLGGHAGNTIYF. The CDR3 DNA reads TGTGCCAGCAGTTTGGGCGGACACGCCGGCAACACCATATATTTT.

The chain couples TRBV19 to TRBJ1-1; 7 bases map to TRBD1. The germline V gene has CDR1 LNHDA and CDR2 SQIVND (reference sequence). The CDR3 totals 15 residues. The V and J ends lost 5 bases and 4 bases, in that order; junction bases with no gene match: 10. CDR3 sequence reads: CASSSSTAGGTEAFF. CDR3 DNA sequence: TGTGCCAGTAGTTCAAGCACGGCAGGGGGCACTGAAGCTTTCTTT.

The chain combines TRBV12-5 with TRBJ1-4; D unresolved. The V end was cut by 5 bases, the J end by 3 bases, with 13 bases between. The CDR3 totals 15 residues. The V gene's germline CDR1 is LGHNT and CDR2 FRNRAP. The CDR3 coding sequence is TGTGCTAGTGGTCCGTCAGACGGGGCTAATGAAAAACTGTTTTTT. Residues: CASGPSDGANEKLFF.

The chain couples TRBV10-3 to TRBJ1-2; D gene ambiguous. The CDR3 is 12 amino acids. V lost 2 bases and J lost 3, with 4 bases in between. Per germline, CDR1 ENHRY and CDR2 SYGVKD. CDR3 residues: CAISEGDYGYTF. The CDR3, as DNA: TGTGCCATCAGTGAGGGGGACTATGGCTACACCTTC.

The chain has TRBV25-1 and TRBJ1-5, with D possibly matching TRBD1 (6 bases). V shed 6 bases and J shed 11 bases, with 17 bases lying between them. The CDR3 runs to 13 residues. The germline CDR1 and CDR2 sequences are MGHDK and SYGVNS. CDR3 in amino acids: CASRGHSSGAQHF. CDR3 DNA sequence: TGTGCCAGCAGGGGACACTCCTCGGGGGCCCAGCATTTT.

The chain is built from TRBV27 and TRBJ2-7; D is possibly TRBD2 (5 bases). The CDR3 spans 14 residues. The germline CDR1 and CDR2 sequences are MNHEY and SMNVEV (reference sequence). The germline V and J ends were trimmed by 6 bases and 3 bases, with 15 bases remaining between them. The CDR3 here is CASSELGEHYEQYF. CDR3 coding DNA: TGTGCCAGCAGCGAACTGGGAGAGCACTACGAGCAGTACTTC.

The rearrangement uses TRBV27 and TRBJ2-1; TRBD1 agrees at 7 bases. V gave up 6 bases and J gave up 2 bases; unmatched junction bases: 7. Germline V CDR1 and CDR2: MNHEY, SMNVEV (reference sequence). The length of the CDR3 is 15 residues. This CDR3 reads CASRVDRVAYNEQFF. As DNA, the CDR3 is TGTGCCAGCAGGGTTGACAGGGTCGCCTACAATGAGCAGTTCTTC.

The V call is TRBV19, the J call TRBJ2-5; 9 bases fit TRBD2. The J call may be mistaken, given a closer DNA end match to TRBJ2-7. CDR3 length: 15 amino acids. The germline V gene encodes CDR1 LNHDA and CDR2 SQIVND (reference sequence). The CDR3 loop is CASSIASGATYEQYF. The CDR3 coding sequence is TGTGCCAGTAGTATCGCTAGCGGGGCCACCTACGAGCAGTACTTC.

The chain recombines TRBV6-1 with TRBJ1-1; the D gene is possibly TRBD1 (6 bases). V was pared by 6 bases and J by 2 bases, with 10 bases between. The CDR3 is made up of 13 amino acids. Germline CDR1 reads MNHNS; CDR2 reads SASEGT. The CDR3 DNA is TGTGCCAGCAGACGGGGGCTAAACACTGAAGCTTTCTTT. This codes for CASRRGLNTEAFF.

The rearrangement links TRBV29-1 to TRBJ1-2, with D unresolved. Trimming took 8 bases from V and 2 from J, leaving 12 bases between them. Germline values: CDR1 SQVTM, CDR2 ANQGSEA. The CDR3 consists of 12 residues. The CDR3 region is CSHHTPNYGYTF. The CDR3 DNA sequence: TGCAGCCACCACACGCCAAACTATGGCTACACCTTC.

To note about this clone: Germline and junction disagree at one end, which may indicate a read error. The chain couples TRBV6-6 to TRBJ2-5, with D possibly being TRBD1 (6 bases). This CDR3 contains 13 residues. CDR1 MNHNY and CDR2 SVGAGI come from the germline V gene (reference sequence). This CDR3 is CASGRDNQGTQYF. CDR3 sequence (DNA): TGTGCCAGCGGCCGGGACAACCAAGGGACCCAGTACTTC.

This clone has more than one count but fewer than ten. The chain is built from TRBV19 and TRBJ2-7; D may match TRBD1 or TRBD2 (6 bases each). This CDR3 region has 11 residues. Germline V gene data show CDR1 as LNHDA and CDR2 as SQIVND (reference sequence). V was clipped by 9 bases and J by 9 bases, with 15 bases between them. CDR3 protein: CARTRGASQYF. The CDR3 DNA sequence: TGTGCCAGAACTAGGGGGGCGTCGCAGTACTTC.

J is TRBJ1-5 and V is TRBV10-2, with D perhaps TRBD1 (5 bases). Trimming pared 5 bases from V and 5 bases from J, leaving 13 bases between. There are 14 residues in the CDR3. In germline, CDR1 is WSHSY, CDR2 SAAADI. CDR3 bases: TGCGCCAGCAGTCCCGGACACTACGATCAGCCCCAGCATTTT. Its protein is CASSPGHYDQPQHF.